This passage covers 2 T cell receptor beta chains from one sample sequenced in a study of blood T cells in healthy people across ages. Together with a sample-barcoded 5' primer, a J-beta primer mix was included in a second PCR lasting roughly 6 to 12 cycles. TCRdb ran MiXCR on the 5' RACE reads and lists one entry per CDR3 protein. The sample shows approximately 730,000 distinct CDR3 sequences, roughly 44% of them seen only once. Sequenced sample: blood. Receptors were obtained from a woman aged 55-70 years in good health.

DNA for the CDR3: TGTGCCAGCAGCCAAGATAGGGGGAGATCTAACTATGGCTACACCTTC. As protein: CASSQDRGRSNYGYTF. This chain uses TRBV4-2 with TRBJ1-2; D is perhaps TRBD1 (6 bases). The CDR3 consists of 16 residues. Trimming left V 0 bases short and J 0 bases short, with 11 bases between. Germline V CDR1 and CDR2: LGHNA, YNFKEQ.

The gene calls are TRBV15 and TRBJ2-3; D unclear. The germline V and J ends were trimmed by 3 bases and 3 bases, with 7 bases remaining between them. Germline assignment: CDR1 LNHNV and CDR2 YYDKDF (reference sequence). This CDR3 has 13 amino acids. CDR3 loop: CATSSDWTDTQYF. DNA of the CDR3: TGTGCCACCAGCAGTGACTGGACAGATACGCAGTATTTT.